A selection of T cell receptor beta chains follows, all from one sample in a study of T cells after yellow fever vaccination. Each CDR3 protein gets one entry after TCRdb re-called the 5' RACE reads with MiXCR. The repertoire holds hundreds of thousands of distinct CDR3 sequences, with 20% to 25% as singletons. The sample consisted of PBMCs, taken more than 20 days after the first yellow fever vaccination. These receptors all come from a man younger than 30 who received the YFV17D yellow fever vaccine. Both conserved end residues are part of each CDR3. A D gene is named only where the DNA matches it firmly. Clone size, where shown, is once, few, many, or a class for clones that have expanded.

size: .
J: TRBJ1-1
D: TRBD1
V: TRBV7-2
length: 16
DNA: TGTGCCAGCAGCTATCCAACTATACAGGGGGCCAATGAAGCTTTCTTT
CDR3: CASSYPTIQGANEAFF

size: few
J: TRBJ1-2
D: TRBD1
V: TRBV24-1
length: 14
DNA: TGTGCCACCAGTGATTGGGGACAGAGCGGGGGCTACACCTTC
CDR3: CATSDWGQSGGYTF

size: few
J: TRBJ2-2
D: TRBD2
V: TRBV9
length: 14
DNA: TGTGCCAGCAGCGTTACTAGCGGGGCGGAGAAGCTGTTTTTT
CDR3: CASSVTSGAEKLFF

size: .
J: TRBJ1-1
D: .
V: TRBV5-1
length: 16
DNA: TGCGCCAGCAGCTTTCCGGGCGATCCGCGCGGAGAGGAAGCTTTCTTT
CDR3: CASSFPGDPRGEEAFF

size: few
J: TRBJ2-7
D: .
V: TRBV6-2/TRBV6-3
length: 13
DNA: TGTGCCAGCAGTTACTCCGTCAGCTACGAGCAGTACTTC
CDR3: CASSYSVSYEQYF

size: once
J: TRBJ1-1
D: .
V: TRBV6-5
length: 13
DNA: TGTGCCAGCAGTTACCTCCAGGACACTGAAGCTTTCTTT
CDR3: CASSYLQDTEAFF

size: few
J: TRBJ1-2
D: .
V: TRBV11-2
length: 14
DNA: TGTGCCAGCAGCTCGCGCGCGGGTTGGAATGGCTACACCTTC
CDR3: CASSSRAGWNGYTF

size: few
J: TRBJ2-1
D: TRBD2
V: TRBV4-1
length: 12
DNA: TGCGCCAGCAGCCAAGAGACGGGGGGGCAGTTCTTC
CDR3: CASSQETGGQFF

size: .
J: TRBJ2-2
D: .
V: TRBV5-1
length: 15
DNA: TGCGCCAGCAGCTTGGGCGGTGGGGTCACCGGGGAGCTGTTTTTT
CDR3: CASSLGGGVTGELFF

size: few
J: TRBJ2-5
D: TRBD1
V: TRBV5-1
length: 15
DNA: TGCGCCAGCAGCTCCAGGGGGCCCCCACAAGAGACCCAGTACTTC
CDR3: CASSSRGPPQETQYF

size: .
J: TRBJ2-5
D: .
V: TRBV3-1
length: 15
DNA: TGTGCCAGCAGCCTTGCCGACTCCAGTGCGGAGACCCAGTACTTC
CDR3: CASSLADSSAETQYF

size: .
J: TRBJ2-2
D: .
V: TRBV11-2
length: 16
DNA: TGTGCCAGCAGCTTAGACGGGCAGGGGTGGTCCGGGGAGCTGTTTTTT
CDR3: CASSLDGQGWSGELFF

size: .
J: TRBJ1-1
D: .
V: TRBV7-3
length: 13
DNA: TGTGCCAGCAGCCCCTCCGGGCTCTTAGAAGCTTTCTTT
CDR3: CASSPSGLLEAFF

size: few
J: TRBJ2-2
D: TRBD2
V: TRBV4-1
length: 15
DNA: TGCGCCAGCAGCCATGGTAGCGGGGTGAGCGGGGAGCTGTTTTTT
CDR3: CASSHGSGVSGELFF

size: .
J: TRBJ1-3
D: TRBD1
V: TRBV2
length: 14
DNA: TGTGCCAGCAGGGCCCTAGGGGGCCTTAACACCATATATTTT
CDR3: CASRALGGLNTIYF

size: many
J: TRBJ1-2
D: TRBD1
V: TRBV5-1
length: 16
DNA: TGCGCCAGCAGCTTGGATATGGGACAGGCTACCTATGGCTACACCTTC
CDR3: CASSLDMGQATYGYTF

size: .
J: TRBJ2-5
D: TRBD2
V: TRBV7-6
length: 19
DNA: TGTGCCAGCAGCTTAGTTGTGGACACGCGGACTAGCAGTCGAGAGACCCAGTACTTC
CDR3: CASSLVVDTRTSSRETQYF

size: .
J: TRBJ1-5
D: .
V: TRBV20-1
length: 16
DNA: TGCAGTGCTAGAGGGCTCCTAGGGAAGGGCAATCAGCCCCAGCATTTT
CDR3: CSARGLLGKGNQPQHF

size: few
J: TRBJ2-1
D: .
V: TRBV4-1
length: 16
DNA: TGCGCCAGCAGCCAAGTACCCCAGCGTTTAAGCAATGAGCAGTTCTTC
CDR3: CASSQVPQRLSNEQFF

size: few
J: TRBJ1-5
D: .
V: TRBV3-1
length: 13
DNA: TGTGCCAGCAGCCTCCTAGAGACAGAACCCCAGCATTTT
CDR3: CASSLLETEPQHF

size: .
J: TRBJ2-3
D: .
V: TRBV20-1
length: 16
DNA: TGCAGTGCTAGAGACGTGAGACAAGGCGCCACAGATACGCAGTATTTT
CDR3: CSARDVRQGATDTQYF

size: few
J: TRBJ1-5
D: .
V: TRBV27
length: 14
DNA: TGTGCCAGCAGTTTCGGGGGTATGGCTCAGCCCCAGCATTTT
CDR3: CASSFGGMAQPQHF

size: few
J: TRBJ1-6
D: .
V: TRBV6-5
length: 15
DNA: TGTGCCAGCAGTTACAGGCAGGGAGGGAATTCACCCCTCCACTTT
CDR3: CASSYRQGGNSPLHF

size: .
J: TRBJ2-2
D: .
V: TRBV5-1
length: 16
DNA: TGCGCCAGCAGCCACCAGACACCTGCGAACACCGGGGAGCTGTTTTTT
CDR3: CASSHQTPANTGELFF

size: .
J: TRBJ2-4
D: TRBD2
V: TRBV20-1
length: 15
DNA: TGCAGTGCTGACGGGGGGTGGGTTAGCGAAAACATTCAGTACTTC
CDR3: CSADGGWVSENIQYF

size: .
J: TRBJ2-5
D: TRBD1
V: TRBV10-3
length: 18
DNA: TGTGCCATCAGGGACTCAGTGGGACGGGGACAGGGCCAAGAGACCCAGTACTTC
CDR3: CAIRDSVGRGQGQETQYF

size: few
J: TRBJ2-1
D: .
V: TRBV5-1
length: 14
DNA: TGCGCCAGCAGCTTGGTTGGGGGCCACAATGAGCAGTTCTTC
CDR3: CASSLVGGHNEQFF

size: .
J: TRBJ2-5
D: .
V: TRBV6-2/TRBV6-3
length: 14
DNA: TGTGCCAGCAGTTCTCAAGCGGTCCAAGAGACCCAGTACTTC
CDR3: CASSSQAVQETQYF

size: .
J: TRBJ1-3
D: .
V: TRBV10-3
length: 17
DNA: TGTGCCATCAGACCTGACAGCATTATTTCCTCTGGAAACACCATATATTTT
CDR3: CAIRPDSIISSGNTIYF

size: few
J: TRBJ1-4
D: TRBD1
V: TRBV4-1
length: 17
DNA: TGCGCCAGCAGCCAAGACGCCGGGACAGGGGGTTTTGAAAAACTGTTTTTT
CDR3: CASSQDAGTGGFEKLFF

size: medium-sized
J: TRBJ2-3
D: .
V: TRBV4-3
length: 13
DNA: TGCGCCAGCAGCCCCCCGAGGGCCGATACGCAGTATTTT
CDR3: CASSPPRADTQYF

size: few
J: TRBJ1-1
D: .
V: TRBV5-1
length: 14
DNA: TGCGCCAGCAGCTTGCAGGTCGAGAACACTGAAGCTTTCTTT
CDR3: CASSLQVENTEAFF

size: .
J: TRBJ2-7
D: .
V: TRBV18
length: 14
DNA: TGTGCCAGCTCACCCATCGGGGTCTCTTACGAGCAGTACTTC
CDR3: CASSPIGVSYEQYF

size: .
J: TRBJ2-7
D: .
V: TRBV5-1
length: 14
DNA: TGCGCCAGCAGCTGGCGAGAGGGACGGCAAGAGCAGTACTTC
CDR3: CASSWREGRQEQYF

size: .
J: TRBJ2-7
D: .
V: TRBV12-3/TRBV12-4
length: 14
DNA: TGTGCCAGCAGTTTAGGGGGTCCGACCTACGAGCAGTACTTC
CDR3: CASSLGGPTYEQYF

size: .
J: TRBJ2-2
D: .
V: TRBV20-1
length: 14
DNA: TGCAGTGCTAGAGGAAGACAGGCCACCGGGGAGCTGTTTTTT
CDR3: CSARGRQATGELFF

size: .
J: TRBJ1-6
D: .
V: TRBV6-1
length: 14
DNA: TGTGCCAGCAGGGGACCCGGGAGTAATTCACCCCTCCACTTT
CDR3: CASRGPGSNSPLHF

size: few
J: TRBJ1-2
D: TRBD1
V: TRBV27
length: 14
DNA: TGTGCCAGCAGTGCCCGACAGGGGAACTATGGCTACACCTTC
CDR3: CASSARQGNYGYTF

size: few
J: TRBJ1-6
D: TRBD1
V: TRBV4-3
length: 17
DNA: TGCGCCAGCAGCCAAGATCATGGGACAGGGTGGTATTCACCCCTCCACTTT
CDR3: CASSQDHGTGWYSPLHF

size: few
J: TRBJ1-1
D: .
V: TRBV10-3
length: 15
DNA: TGTGCCATCAGTGAGAGCGGGGGGGTGAACACTGAAGCTTTCTTT
CDR3: CAISESGGVNTEAFF

size: many
J: TRBJ1-5
D: .
V: TRBV5-1
length: 13
DNA: TGCGCCAGCAGCCGGGACGTCAGTCAGCCCCAGCATTTT
CDR3: CASSRDVSQPQHF

size: few
J: TRBJ1-1
D: TRBD1
V: TRBV29-1
length: 16
DNA: TGCAGCGTGGTAGGAGGGACAGGTCCCGAGTTGAATGAAGCTTTCTTT
CDR3: CSVVGGTGPELNEAFF

size: .
J: TRBJ1-2
D: TRBD1
V: TRBV6-5
length: 15
DNA: TGTGCCAGCAGTTCGGCCGGGACAGGGTCGTATGGCTACACCTTC
CDR3: CASSSAGTGSYGYTF

size: .
J: TRBJ1-4
D: .
V: TRBV21-1
length: 13
DNA: TGTGCCAAATTCCGGGACGGAGGTGAAAAACTGTTTTTT
CDR3: CAKFRDGGEKLFF

size: many
J: TRBJ1-2
D: TRBD1
V: TRBV5-1
length: 14
DNA: TGCGCCAGCAGCTTGGGACAGGGGGACTATGGCTACACCTTC
CDR3: CASSLGQGDYGYTF

size: .
J: TRBJ2-3
D: .
V: TRBV5-5
length: 12
DNA: TGTGCCAGCAGCACAGATACAGATACGCAGTATTTT
CDR3: CASSTDTDTQYF

size: few
J: TRBJ2-5
D: .
V: TRBV29-1
length: 15
DNA: TGCAGCGTTGAGCTCGCCAGGGAAGTAGGGGAGACCCAGTACTTC
CDR3: CSVELAREVGETQYF

size: .
J: TRBJ1-3
D: .
V: TRBV28
length: 17
DNA: TGTGCCAGCAGTCCCGCGGGAAAGCTCCGCTCTGGAAACACCATATATTTT
CDR3: CASSPAGKLRSGNTIYF

size: few
J: TRBJ1-4
D: TRBD1
V: TRBV18
length: 17
DNA: TGTGCCAGCTCGATAGATAGTCCGGGACAGCGCAATGAAAAACTGTTTTTT
CDR3: CASSIDSPGQRNEKLFF

size: .
J: TRBJ2-6
D: .
V: TRBV27
length: 13
DNA: TGTGCCAGCGGCCTTACTGGGGCCAACGTCCTGACTTTC
CDR3: CASGLTGANVLTF

size: many
J: TRBJ1-2
D: .
V: TRBV3-1
length: 13
DNA: TGTGCCAGCCGGGGGGTGGCGGGCTATGGCTACACCTTC
CDR3: CASRGVAGYGYTF

size: few
J: TRBJ1-1
D: .
V: TRBV7-2
length: 14
DNA: TGTGCCAGCAGCTTTGGACGGAAGAACACTGAAGCTTTCTTT
CDR3: CASSFGRKNTEAFF

size: few
J: TRBJ2-3
D: .
V: TRBV5-1
length: 14
DNA: TGCGCCACCTCGGCGGGGGCTGCCGGTGATACGCAGTATTTT
CDR3: CATSAGAAGDTQYF

size: few
J: TRBJ2-5
D: .
V: TRBV20-1
length: 13
DNA: TGCAGTGCTAGAGATCGTCGAGGAGAGACCCAGTACTTC
CDR3: CSARDRRGETQYF

size: few
J: TRBJ2-3
D: .
V: TRBV11-1
length: 13
DNA: TGTGCCAGCAGCTTAAAAGGGATTGATACGCAGTATTTT
CDR3: CASSLKGIDTQYF

size: few
J: TRBJ2-5
D: .
V: TRBV29-1
length: 13
DNA: TGCAGCGCTGCCGACAATTTCCAAGAGACCCAGTACTTC
CDR3: CSAADNFQETQYF

size: few
J: TRBJ1-5
D: .
V: TRBV20-1
length: 14
DNA: TGCAGTGCTAGAGGTTTGGCGGGGAATCAGCCCCAGCATTTT
CDR3: CSARGLAGNQPQHF

size: .
J: TRBJ2-2
D: .
V: TRBV19
length: 17
DNA: TGTGCCAGTAGTCGGCCGGCCTCCCTGTGGAACACCGGGGAGCTGTTTTTT
CDR3: CASSRPASLWNTGELFF

size: .
J: TRBJ2-1
D: .
V: TRBV30
length: 11
DNA: TGTGCCTGGGCGAAATACAATGAGCAGTTCTTC
CDR3: CAWAKYNEQFF

size: .
J: TRBJ1-4
D: .
V: TRBV13
length: 14
DNA: TGTGCCAGCAGCTCGACTTGGTCTAATGAAAAACTGTTTTTT
CDR3: CASSSTWSNEKLFF